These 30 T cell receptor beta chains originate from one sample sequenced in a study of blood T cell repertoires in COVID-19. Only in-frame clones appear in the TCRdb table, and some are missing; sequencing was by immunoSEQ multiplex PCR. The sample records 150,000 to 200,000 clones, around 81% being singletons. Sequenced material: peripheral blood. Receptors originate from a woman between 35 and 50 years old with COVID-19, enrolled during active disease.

The CDR3 sequence is CASSPKTSGASNTGELFF. The CDR3 DNA sequence: TGTGCCAGCAGCCCTAAGACTAGCGGGGCCTCGAACACCGGGGAGCTGTTTTTT. The chain uses TRBV11-3 and TRBJ2-2; 11 positions match TRBD2. Looked up from germline, CDR1 is SGHNT and CDR2 is YENEEA. V dropped 5 bases and J dropped 0; count of bases not matched to a gene: 8. This CDR3 spans 18 amino acids.

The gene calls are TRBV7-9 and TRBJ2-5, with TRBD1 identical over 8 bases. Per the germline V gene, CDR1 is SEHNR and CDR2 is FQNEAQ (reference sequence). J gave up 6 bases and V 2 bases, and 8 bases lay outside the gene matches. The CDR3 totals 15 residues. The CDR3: CASSLIGQGAKTQYF. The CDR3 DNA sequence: TGTGCCAGCAGCTTAATAGGCCAGGGGGCGAAGACCCAGTACTTC.

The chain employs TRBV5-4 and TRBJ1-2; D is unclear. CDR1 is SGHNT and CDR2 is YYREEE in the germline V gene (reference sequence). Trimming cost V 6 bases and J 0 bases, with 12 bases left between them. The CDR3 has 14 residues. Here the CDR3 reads CASTASRANYGYTF. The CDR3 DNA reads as TGTGCCAGCACCGCCTCGAGAGCTAACTATGGCTACACCTTC.

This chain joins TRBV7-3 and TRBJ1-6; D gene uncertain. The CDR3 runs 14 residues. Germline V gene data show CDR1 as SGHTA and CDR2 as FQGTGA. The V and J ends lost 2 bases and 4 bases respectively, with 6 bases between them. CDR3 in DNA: TGTGCCAGCAGCTTATCCCAGTATAATTCACCCCTCCACTTT. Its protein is CASSLSQYNSPLHF.

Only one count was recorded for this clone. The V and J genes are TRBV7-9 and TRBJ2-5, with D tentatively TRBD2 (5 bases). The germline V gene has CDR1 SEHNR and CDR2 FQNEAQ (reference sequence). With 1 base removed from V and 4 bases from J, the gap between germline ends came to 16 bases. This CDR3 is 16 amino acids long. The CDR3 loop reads CASSLGGQLVSETQYF. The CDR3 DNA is TGTGCCAGCAGCTTAGGTGGCCAACTAGTTTCAGAGACCCAGTACTTC.

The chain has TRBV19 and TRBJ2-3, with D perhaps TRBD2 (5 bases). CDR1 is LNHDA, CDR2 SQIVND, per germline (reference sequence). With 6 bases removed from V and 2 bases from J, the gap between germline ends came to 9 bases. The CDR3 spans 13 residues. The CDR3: CASSTRDTDTQYF. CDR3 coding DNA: TGTGCCAGTAGCACCCGGGACACAGATACGCAGTATTTT. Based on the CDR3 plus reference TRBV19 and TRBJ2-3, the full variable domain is DGGITQSPKYLFRKEGQNVTLSCEQNLNHDAMYWYRQDPGQGLRLIYYSQIVNDFQKGDIAEGYSVSREKKESFPLTVTSAQKNPTAFYLCASSTRDTDTQYFGPGTRLTVL.

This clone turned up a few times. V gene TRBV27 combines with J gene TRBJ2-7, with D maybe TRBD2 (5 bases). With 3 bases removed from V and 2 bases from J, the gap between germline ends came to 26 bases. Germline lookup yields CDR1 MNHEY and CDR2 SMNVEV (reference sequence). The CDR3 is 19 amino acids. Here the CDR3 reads CASSFRPPGPTITAYEQYF. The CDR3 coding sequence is TGTGCCAGCAGTTTCCGGCCTCCGGGCCCGACTATCACCGCCTACGAGCAGTACTTC.

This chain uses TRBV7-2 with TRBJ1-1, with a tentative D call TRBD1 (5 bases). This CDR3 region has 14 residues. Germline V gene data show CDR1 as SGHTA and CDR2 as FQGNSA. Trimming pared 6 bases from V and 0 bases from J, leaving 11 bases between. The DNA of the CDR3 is TGTGCCAGCAGGACAACAGGTGTGAACACTGAAGCTTTCTTT. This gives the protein CASRTTGVNTEAFF.

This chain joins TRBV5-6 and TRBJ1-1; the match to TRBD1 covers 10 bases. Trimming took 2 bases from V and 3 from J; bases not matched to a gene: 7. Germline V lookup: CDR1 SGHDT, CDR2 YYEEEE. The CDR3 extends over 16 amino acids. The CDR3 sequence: CASSLKWGTGDTEAFF. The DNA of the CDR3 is TGTGCCAGCAGCTTAAAATGGGGGACAGGGGACACTGAAGCTTTCTTT.

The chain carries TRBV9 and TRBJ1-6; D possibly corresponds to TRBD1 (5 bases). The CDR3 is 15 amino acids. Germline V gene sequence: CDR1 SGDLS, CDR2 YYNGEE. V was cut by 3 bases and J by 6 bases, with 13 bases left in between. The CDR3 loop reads CASSEGRVFNSPLHF. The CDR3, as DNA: TGTGCCAGCAGCGAAGGCAGGGTTTTTAATTCACCCCTCCACTTT.

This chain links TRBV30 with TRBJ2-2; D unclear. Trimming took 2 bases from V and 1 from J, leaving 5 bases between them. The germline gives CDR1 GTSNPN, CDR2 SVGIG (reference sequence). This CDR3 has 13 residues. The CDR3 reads CAWSPRNTGELFF. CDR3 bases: TGTGCCTGGAGTCCCAGGAACACCGGGGAGCTGTTTTTT.

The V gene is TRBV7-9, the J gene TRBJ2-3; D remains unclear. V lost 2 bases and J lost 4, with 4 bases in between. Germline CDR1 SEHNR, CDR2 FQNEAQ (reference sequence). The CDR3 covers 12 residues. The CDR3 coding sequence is TGTGCCAGCAGCTTACGGGCAGATACGCAGTATTTT. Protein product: CASSLRADTQYF.

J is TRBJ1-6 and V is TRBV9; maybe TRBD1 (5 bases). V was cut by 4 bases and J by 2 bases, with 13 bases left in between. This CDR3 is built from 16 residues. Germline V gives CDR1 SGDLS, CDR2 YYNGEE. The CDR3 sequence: CASSTTGHTYNSPLHF. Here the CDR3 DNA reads TGTGCCAGCAGCACAACAGGACACACCTATAATTCACCCCTCCACTTT.

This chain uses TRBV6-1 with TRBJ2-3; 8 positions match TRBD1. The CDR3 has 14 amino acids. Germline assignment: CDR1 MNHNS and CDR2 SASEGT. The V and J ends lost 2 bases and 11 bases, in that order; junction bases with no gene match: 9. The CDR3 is CASSEPGQEPEQYF. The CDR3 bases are TGTGCCAGCAGTGAACCGGGACAGGAACCAGAGCAGTATTTT.

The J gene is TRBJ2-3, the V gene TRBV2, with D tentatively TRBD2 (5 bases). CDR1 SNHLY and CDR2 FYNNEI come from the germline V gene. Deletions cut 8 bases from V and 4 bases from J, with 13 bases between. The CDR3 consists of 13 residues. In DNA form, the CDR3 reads TGTGCCAGCTCAGAGGGCCGGGCAGATACGCAGTATTTT. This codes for CASSEGRADTQYF.

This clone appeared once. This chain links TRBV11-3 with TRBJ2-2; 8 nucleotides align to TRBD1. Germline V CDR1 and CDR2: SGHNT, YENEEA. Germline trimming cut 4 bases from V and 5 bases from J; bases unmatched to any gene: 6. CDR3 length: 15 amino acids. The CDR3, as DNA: TGTGCCAGCAGCTCCCAGGGGGCCAAGACCGGGGAGCTGTTTTTT. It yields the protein CASSSQGAKTGELFF.

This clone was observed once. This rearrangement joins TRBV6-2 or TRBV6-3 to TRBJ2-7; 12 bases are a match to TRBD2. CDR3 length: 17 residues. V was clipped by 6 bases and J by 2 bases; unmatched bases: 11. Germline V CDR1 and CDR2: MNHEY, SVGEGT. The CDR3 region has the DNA TGTGCCAGCAGCTTTGCCCCCGGACTAGCGGGGACCTACGAGCAGTACTTC. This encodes CASSFAPGLAGTYEQYF.

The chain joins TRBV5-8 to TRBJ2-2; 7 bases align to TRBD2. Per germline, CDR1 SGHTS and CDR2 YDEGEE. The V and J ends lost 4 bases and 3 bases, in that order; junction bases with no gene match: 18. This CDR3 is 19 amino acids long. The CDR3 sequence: CASSLGVFLAERDTGELFF. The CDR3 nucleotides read TGTGCCAGCAGCCTCGGGGTGTTCCTAGCGGAGCGGGACACCGGGGAGCTGTTTTTT.

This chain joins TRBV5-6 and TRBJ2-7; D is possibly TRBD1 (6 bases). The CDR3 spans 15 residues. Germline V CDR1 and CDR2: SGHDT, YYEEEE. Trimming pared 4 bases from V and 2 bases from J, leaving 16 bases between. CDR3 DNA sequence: TGTGCCAGCAGCGACGCAGGGGATGGAACCTACGAGCAGTACTTC. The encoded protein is CASSDAGDGTYEQYF.

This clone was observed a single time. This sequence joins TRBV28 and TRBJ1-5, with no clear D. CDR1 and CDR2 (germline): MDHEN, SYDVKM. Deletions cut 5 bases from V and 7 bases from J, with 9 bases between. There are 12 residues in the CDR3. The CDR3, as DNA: TGTGCCAGCAGTCCCACATCGCAGCCCCAGCATTTT. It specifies CASSPTSQPQHF.

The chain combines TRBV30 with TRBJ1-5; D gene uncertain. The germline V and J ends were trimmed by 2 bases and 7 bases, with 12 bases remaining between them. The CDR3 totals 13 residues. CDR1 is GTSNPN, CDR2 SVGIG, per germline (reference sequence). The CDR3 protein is CAWSSPLEQPQHF. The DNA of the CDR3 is TGTGCCTGGAGTTCCCCTCTGGAGCAGCCCCAGCATTTT.

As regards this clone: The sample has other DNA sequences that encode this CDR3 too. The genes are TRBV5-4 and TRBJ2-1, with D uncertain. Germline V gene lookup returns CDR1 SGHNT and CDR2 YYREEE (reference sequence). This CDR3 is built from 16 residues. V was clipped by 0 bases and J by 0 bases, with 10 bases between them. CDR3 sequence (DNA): TGTGCCAGCAGCTTGGAACAGAGTCTCTCCTACAATGAGCAGTTCTTC. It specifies CASSLEQSLSYNEQFF.

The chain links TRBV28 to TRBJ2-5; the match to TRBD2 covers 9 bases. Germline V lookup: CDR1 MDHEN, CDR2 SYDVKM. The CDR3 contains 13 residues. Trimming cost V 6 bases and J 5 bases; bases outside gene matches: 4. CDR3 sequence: CASRQAGGETQYF. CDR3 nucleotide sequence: TGTGCCAGCAGACAAGCGGGGGGCGAGACCCAGTACTTC.

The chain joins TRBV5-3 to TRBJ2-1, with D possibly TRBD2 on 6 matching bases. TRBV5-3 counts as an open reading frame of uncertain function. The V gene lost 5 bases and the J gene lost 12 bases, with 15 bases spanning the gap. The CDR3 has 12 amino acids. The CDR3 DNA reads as TGTGCCAGAAGGCCCGGGGCGGGGAGGCAGTTCTTC. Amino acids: CARRPGAGRQFF.

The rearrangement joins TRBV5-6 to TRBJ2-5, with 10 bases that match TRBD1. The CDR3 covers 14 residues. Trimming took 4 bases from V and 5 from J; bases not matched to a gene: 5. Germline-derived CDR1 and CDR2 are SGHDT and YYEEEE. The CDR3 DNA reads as TGTGCCAGCAGCCGGGACAGGGGCGGGGAGACCCAGTACTTC. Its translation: CASSRDRGGETQYF.

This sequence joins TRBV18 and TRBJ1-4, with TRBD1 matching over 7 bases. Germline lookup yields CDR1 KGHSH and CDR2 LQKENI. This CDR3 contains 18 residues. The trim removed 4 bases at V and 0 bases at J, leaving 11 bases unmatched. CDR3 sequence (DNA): TGTGCCAGCTCACTATACCGCGCGACAGGGACAACTAATGAAAAACTGTTTTTT. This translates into CASSLYRATGTTNEKLFF.

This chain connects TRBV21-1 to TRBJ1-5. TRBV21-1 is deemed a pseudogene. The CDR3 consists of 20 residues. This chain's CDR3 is CASSDPRSWVDCAQNQPQHF. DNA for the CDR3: TGTGCCAGCAGCGATCCCCGGTCGTGGGTGGACTGTGCACAAAATCAGCCCCAGCATTTT.

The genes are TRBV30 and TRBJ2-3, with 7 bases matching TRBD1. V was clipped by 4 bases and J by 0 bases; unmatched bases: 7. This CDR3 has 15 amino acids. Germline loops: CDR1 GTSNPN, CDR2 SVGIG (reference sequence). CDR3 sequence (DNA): TGTGCCTGGAAAAGGACAGGTACTAGCACAGATACGCAGTATTTT. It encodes CAWKRTGTSTDTQYF.

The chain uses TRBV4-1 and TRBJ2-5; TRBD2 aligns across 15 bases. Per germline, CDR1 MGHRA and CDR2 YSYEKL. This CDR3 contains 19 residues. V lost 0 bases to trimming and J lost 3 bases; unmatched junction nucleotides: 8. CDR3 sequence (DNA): TGCGCCAGCAGCCAAGAAAGAGGACTAGCGGGAGGGCGGGAAGAGACCCAGTACTTC. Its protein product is CASSQERGLAGGREETQYF.

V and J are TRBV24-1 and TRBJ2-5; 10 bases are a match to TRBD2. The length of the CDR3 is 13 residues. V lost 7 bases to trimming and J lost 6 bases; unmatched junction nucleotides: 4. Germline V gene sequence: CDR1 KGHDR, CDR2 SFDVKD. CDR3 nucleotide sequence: TGTGCCACCAGCCTAGCGGGAGAGCAGACCCAGTACTTC. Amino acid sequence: CATSLAGEQTQYF.